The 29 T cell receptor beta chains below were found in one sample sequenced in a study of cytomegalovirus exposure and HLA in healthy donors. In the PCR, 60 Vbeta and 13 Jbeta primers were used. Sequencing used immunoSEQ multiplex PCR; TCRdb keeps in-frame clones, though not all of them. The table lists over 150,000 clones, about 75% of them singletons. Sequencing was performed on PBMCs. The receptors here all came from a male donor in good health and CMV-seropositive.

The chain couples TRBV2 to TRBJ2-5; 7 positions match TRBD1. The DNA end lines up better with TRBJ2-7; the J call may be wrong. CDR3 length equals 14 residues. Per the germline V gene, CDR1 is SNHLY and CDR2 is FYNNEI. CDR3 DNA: TGTGCCAGCAGGCAACAGGGGAGCTCCTACGAGCAGTACTTC. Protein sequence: CASRQQGSSYEQYF.

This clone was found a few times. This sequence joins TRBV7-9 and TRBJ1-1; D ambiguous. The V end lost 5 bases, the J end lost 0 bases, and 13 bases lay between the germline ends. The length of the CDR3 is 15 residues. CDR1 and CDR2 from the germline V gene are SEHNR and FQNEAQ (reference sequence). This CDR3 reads CASSGRERLNTEAFF. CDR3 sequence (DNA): TGTGCCAGCAGCGGGCGGGAAAGGCTGAACACTGAAGCTTTCTTT.

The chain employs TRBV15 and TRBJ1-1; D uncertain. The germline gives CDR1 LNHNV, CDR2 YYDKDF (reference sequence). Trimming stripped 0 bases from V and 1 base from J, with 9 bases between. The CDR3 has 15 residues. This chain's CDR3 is CATSRDVAGNTEAFF. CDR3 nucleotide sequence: TGTGCCACCAGCAGAGATGTGGCAGGGAACACTGAAGCTTTCTTT.

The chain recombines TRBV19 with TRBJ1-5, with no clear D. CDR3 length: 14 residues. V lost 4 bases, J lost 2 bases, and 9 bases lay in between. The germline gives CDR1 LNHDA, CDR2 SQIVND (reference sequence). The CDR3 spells CASSTVLGNQPQHF. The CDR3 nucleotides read TGTGCCAGTAGTACCGTACTAGGCAATCAGCCCCAGCATTTT.

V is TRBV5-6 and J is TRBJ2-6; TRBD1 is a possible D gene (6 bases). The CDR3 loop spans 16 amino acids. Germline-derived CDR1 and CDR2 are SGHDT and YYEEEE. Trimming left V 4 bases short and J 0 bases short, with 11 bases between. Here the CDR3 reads CASSGGPSSGANVLTF. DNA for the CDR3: TGTGCCAGCAGCGGGGGCCCTAGCTCTGGGGCCAACGTCCTGACTTTC.

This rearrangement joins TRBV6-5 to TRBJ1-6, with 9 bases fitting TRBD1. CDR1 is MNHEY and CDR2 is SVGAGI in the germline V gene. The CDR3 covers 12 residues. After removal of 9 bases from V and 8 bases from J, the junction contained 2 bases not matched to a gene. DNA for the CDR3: TGTGCCAGACGGACAGGGGATTCACCCCTCCACTTT. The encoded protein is CARRTGDSPLHF.

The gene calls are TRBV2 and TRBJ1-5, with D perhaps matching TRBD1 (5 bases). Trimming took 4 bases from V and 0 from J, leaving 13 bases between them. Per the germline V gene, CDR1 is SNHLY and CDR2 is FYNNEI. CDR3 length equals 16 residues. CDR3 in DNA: TGTGCCAGCAGTGCGGACATCCCGAATAGCAATCAGCCCCAGCATTTT. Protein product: CASSADIPNSNQPQHF.

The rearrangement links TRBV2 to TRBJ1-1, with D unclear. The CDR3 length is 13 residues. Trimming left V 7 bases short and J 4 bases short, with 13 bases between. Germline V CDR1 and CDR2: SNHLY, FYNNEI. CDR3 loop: CASTGGAATEAFF. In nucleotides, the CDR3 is TGTGCCAGCACCGGCGGAGCCGCCACTGAAGCTTTCTTT. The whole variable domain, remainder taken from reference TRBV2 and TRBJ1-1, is EPEVTQTPSHQVTQMGQEVILRCVPISNHLYFYWYRQILGQKVEFLVSFYNNEISEKSEIFDDQFSVERPDGSNFTLKIRSTKLEDSAMYFCASTGGAATEAFFGQGTRLTVV.

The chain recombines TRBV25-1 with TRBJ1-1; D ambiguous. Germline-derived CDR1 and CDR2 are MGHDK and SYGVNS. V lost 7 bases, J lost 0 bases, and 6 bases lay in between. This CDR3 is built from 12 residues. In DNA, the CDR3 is TGTGCCAGCAAAGGAGTGAACACTGAAGCTTTCTTT. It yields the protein CASKGVNTEAFF.

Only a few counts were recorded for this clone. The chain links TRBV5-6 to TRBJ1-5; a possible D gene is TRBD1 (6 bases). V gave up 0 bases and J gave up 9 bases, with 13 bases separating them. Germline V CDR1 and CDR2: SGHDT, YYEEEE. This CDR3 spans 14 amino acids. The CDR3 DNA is TGTGCCAGCAGCTTGGGACAGGCTGTAGGGCCCCAGCATTTT. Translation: CASSLGQAVGPQHF.

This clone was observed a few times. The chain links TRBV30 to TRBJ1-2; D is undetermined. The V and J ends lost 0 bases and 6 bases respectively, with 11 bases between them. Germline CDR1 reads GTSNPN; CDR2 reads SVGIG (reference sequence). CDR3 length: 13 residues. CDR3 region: CAWSVLQPDGYTF. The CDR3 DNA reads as TGTGCCTGGAGTGTATTACAGCCCGATGGCTACACCTTC.

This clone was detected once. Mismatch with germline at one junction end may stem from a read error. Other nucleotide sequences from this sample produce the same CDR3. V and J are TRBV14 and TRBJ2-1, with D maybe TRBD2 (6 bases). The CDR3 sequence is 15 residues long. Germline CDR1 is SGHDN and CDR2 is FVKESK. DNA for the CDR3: TGTGCCAGCAGCCCTCTTGTTAGCGGATACAATGAGCAATTCTTC. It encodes CASSPLVSGYNEQFF.

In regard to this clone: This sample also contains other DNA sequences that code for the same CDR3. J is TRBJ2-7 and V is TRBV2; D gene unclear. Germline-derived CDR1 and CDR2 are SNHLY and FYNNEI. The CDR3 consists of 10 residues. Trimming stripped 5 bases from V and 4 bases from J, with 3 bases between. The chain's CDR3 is CASSLYEQYF. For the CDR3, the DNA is TGTGCCAGCAGTTTATACGAGCAGTACTTC. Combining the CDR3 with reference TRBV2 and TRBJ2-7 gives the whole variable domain EPEVTQTPSHQVTQMGQEVILRCVPISNHLYFYWYRQILGQKVEFLVSFYNNEISEKSEIFDDQFSVERPDGSNFTLKIRSTKLEDSAMYFCASSLYEQYFGPGTRLTVT.

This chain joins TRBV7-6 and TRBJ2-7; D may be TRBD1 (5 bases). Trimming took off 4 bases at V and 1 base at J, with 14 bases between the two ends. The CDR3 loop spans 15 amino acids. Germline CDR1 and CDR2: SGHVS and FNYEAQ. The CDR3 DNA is TGTGCCAGCAGCTCCTCGACAAGGGGTTCCTACGAGCAGTACTTC. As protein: CASSSSTRGSYEQYF. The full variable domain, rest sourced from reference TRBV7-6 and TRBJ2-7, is GAGVSQSPRYKVTKRGQDVALRCDPISGHVSLYWYRQALGQGPEFLTYFNYEAQQDKSGLPNDRFSAERPEGSISTLTIQRTEQRDSAMYRCASSSSTRGSYEQYFGPGTRLTVT.

The CDR3 spells CASSIPGTGDEGYTF. The DNA of the CDR3 is TGTGCCAGCAGCATACCCGGGACAGGGGACGAAGGCTACACCTTC. This chain connects TRBV5-4 to TRBJ1-2; 10 bases are a match to TRBD1. Germline V gene lookup returns CDR1 SGHNT and CDR2 YYREEE (reference sequence). Losses at the gene ends were 4 bases for V and 8 bases for J; bases not matched to a gene: 11. The CDR3 spans 15 residues. Complete variable domain (other parts from reference TRBV5-4 and TRBJ1-2): ETGVTQSPTHLIKTRGQQVTLRCSSQSGHNTVSWYQQALGQGPQFIFQYYREEENGRGNFPPRFSGLQFPNYSSELNVNALELDDSALYLCASSIPGTGDEGYTFGSGTRLTVV.

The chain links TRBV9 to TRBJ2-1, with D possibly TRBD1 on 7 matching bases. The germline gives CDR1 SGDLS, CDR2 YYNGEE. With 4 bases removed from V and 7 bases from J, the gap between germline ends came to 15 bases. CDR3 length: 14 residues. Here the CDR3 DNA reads TGTGCCAGCAGCCCTCAGACAGGGAGGAATGAGCAGTTCTTC. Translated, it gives CASSPQTGRNEQFF. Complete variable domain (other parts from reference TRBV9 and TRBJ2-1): DSGVTQTPKHLITATGQRVTLRCSPRSGDLSVYWYQQSLDQGLQFLIQYYNGEERAKGNILERFSAQQFPDLHSELNLSSLELGDSALYFCASSPQTGRNEQFFGPGTRLTVL.

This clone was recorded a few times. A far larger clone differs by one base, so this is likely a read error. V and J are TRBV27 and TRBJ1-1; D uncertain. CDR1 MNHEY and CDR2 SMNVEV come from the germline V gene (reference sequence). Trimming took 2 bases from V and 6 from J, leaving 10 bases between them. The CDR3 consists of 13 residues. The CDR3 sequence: CASSLTRSSEAFF. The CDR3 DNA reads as TGTGCCAGCAGTTTAACGAGGTCCTCTGAAGCTTTCTTT.

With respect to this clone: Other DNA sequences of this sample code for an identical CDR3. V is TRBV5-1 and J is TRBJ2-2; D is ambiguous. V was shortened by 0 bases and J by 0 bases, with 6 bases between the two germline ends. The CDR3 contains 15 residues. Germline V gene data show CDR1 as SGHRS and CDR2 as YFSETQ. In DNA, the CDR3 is TGCGCCAGCAGCTTGGACAGACCGAACACCGGGGAGCTGTTTTTT. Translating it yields CASSLDRPNTGELFF. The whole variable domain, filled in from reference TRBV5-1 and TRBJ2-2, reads KAGVTQTPRYLIKTRGQQVTLSCSPISGHRSVSWYQQTPGQGLQFLFEYFSETQRNKGNFPGRFSGRQFSNSRSEMNVSTLELGDSALYLCASSLDRPNTGELFFGEGSRLTVL.

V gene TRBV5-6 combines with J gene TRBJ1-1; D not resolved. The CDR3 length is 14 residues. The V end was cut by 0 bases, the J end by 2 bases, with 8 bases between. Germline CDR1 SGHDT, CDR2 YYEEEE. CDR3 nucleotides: TGTGCCAGCAGCTTGGTCGGGTTAAACACTGAAGCTTTCTTT. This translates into CASSLVGLNTEAFF.

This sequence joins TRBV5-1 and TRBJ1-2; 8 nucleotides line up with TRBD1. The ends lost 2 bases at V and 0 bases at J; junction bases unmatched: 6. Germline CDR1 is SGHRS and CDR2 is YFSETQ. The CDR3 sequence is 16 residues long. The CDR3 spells CASSFQPGQANYGYTF. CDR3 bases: TGCGCCAGCAGCTTTCAGCCGGGACAGGCTAACTATGGCTACACCTTC.

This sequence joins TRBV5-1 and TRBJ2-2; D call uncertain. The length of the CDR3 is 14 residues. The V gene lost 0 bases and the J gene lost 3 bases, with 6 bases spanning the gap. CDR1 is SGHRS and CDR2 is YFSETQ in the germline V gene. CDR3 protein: CASSLGVDTGELFF. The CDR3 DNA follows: TGCGCCAGCAGCTTGGGAGTGGACACCGGGGAGCTGTTTTTT.

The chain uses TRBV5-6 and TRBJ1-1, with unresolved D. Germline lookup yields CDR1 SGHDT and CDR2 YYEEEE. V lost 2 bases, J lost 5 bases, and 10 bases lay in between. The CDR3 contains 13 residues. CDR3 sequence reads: CASSFLGSTEAFF. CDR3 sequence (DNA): TGTGCCAGCAGCTTCTTGGGGAGTACTGAAGCTTTCTTT.

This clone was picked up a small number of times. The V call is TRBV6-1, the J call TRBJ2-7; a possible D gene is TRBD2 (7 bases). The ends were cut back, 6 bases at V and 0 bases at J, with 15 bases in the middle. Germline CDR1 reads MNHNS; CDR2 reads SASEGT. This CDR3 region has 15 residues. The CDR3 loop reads CASRGGTLHSYEQYF. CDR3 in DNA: TGTGCCAGCAGGGGGGGGACACTACACTCCTACGAGCAGTACTTC.

CDR3 amino acids: CASSFEVIGVPNEKLFF. DNA of the CDR3: TGTGCCAGCAGCTTTGAGGTGATCGGGGTACCTAATGAAAAACTGTTTTTT. This chain uses TRBV7-4 with TRBJ1-4; D is ambiguous. The germline CDR1 and CDR2 sequences are SGHVT and SQSDAQ. Trimming left V 3 bases short and J 3 bases short, with 17 bases between. The CDR3 sequence is 17 residues long.

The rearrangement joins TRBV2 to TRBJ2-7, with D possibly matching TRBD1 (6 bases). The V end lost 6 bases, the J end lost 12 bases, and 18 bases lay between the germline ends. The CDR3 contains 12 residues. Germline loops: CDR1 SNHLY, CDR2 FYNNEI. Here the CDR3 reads CASREDRPMWYF. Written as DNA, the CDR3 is TGTGCCAGCAGAGAGGACAGACCAATGTGGTACTTC. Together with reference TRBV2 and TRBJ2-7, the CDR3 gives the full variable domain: EPEVTQTPSHQVTQMGQEVILRCVPISNHLYFYWYRQILGQKVEFLVSFYNNEISEKSEIFDDQFSVERPDGSNFTLKIRSTKLEDSAMYFCASREDRPMWYFGPGTRLTVT.

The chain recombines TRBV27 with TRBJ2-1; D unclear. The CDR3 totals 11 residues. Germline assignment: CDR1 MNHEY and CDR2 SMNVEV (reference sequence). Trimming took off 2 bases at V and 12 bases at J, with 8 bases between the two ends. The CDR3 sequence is CASSLNFVQFF. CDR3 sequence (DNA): TGTGCCAGCAGTTTAAATTTCGTGCAGTTCTTC.

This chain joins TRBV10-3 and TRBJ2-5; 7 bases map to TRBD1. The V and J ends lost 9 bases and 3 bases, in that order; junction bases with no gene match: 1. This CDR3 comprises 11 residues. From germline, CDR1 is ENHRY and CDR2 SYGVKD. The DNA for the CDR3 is TGTGCCATTGGGACAGAAGAGACCCAGTACTTC. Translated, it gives CAIGTEETQYF.

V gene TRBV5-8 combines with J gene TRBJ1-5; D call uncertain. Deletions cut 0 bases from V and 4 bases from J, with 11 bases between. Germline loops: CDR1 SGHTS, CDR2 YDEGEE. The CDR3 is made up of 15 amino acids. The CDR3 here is CASSLGANANQPQHF. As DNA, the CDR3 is TGTGCCAGCAGCTTGGGGGCAAATGCTAATCAGCCCCAGCATTTT. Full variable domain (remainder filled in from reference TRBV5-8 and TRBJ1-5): EAGVTQSPTHLIKTRGQQATLRCSPISGHTSVYWYQQALGLGLQFLLWYDEGEERNRGNFPPRFSGRQFPNYSSELNVNALELEDSALYLCASSLGANANQPQHFGDGTRLSIL.

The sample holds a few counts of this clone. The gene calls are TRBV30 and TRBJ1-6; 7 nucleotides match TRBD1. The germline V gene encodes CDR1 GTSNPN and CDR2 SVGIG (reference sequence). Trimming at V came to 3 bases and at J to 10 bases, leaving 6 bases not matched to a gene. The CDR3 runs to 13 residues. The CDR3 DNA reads TGTGCCTGGAGGGTTAGGGGGCGATCACCCCTCCACTTT. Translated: CAWRVRGRSPLHF.